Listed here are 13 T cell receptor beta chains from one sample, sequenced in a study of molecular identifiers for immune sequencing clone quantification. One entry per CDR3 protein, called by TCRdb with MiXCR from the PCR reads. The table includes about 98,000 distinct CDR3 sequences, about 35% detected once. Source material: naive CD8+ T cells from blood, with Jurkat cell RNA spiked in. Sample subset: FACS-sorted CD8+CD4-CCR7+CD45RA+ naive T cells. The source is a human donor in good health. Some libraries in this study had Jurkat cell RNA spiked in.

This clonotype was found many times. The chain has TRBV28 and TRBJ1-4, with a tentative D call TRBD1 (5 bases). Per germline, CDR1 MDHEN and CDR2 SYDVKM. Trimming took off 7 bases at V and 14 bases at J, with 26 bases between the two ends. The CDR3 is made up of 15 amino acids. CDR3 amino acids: CASTVPRDGGSWLFF. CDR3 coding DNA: TGTGCCAGCACAGTTCCCCGGGACGGTGGATCGTGGCTGTTTTTT.

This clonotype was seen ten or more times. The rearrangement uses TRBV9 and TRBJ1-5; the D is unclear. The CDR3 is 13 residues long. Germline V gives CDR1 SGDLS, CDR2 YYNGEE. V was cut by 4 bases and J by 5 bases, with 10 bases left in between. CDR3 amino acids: CASSTLSDQPQHF. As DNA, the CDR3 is TGTGCCAGCAGCACCCTATCCGATCAGCCCCAGCATTTT.

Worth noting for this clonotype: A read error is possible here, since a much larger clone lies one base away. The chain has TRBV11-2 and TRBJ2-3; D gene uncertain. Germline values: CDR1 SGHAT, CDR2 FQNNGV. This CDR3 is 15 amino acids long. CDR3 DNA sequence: TGTGCCAGCAGCATAGATCGACGACCCACAGATACGCAGTATTTT. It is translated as CASSIDRRPTDTQYF.

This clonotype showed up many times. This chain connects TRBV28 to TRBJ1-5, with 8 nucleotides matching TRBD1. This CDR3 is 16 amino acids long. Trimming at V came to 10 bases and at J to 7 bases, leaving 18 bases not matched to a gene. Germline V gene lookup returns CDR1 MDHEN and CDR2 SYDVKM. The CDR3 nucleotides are TGTGCCACCCGGTCAGGGGGCTCCTCTATTTTACAGCCCCAGCATTTT. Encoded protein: CATRSGGSSILQPQHF.

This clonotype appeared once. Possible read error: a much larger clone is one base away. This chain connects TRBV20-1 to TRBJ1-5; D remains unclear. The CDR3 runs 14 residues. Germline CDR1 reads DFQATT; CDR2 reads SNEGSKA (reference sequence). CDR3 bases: TGCAGAGCTAGAGATCAGGTCTGGAATCAGCCCCAGCATTTT. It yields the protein CRARDQVWNQPQHF.

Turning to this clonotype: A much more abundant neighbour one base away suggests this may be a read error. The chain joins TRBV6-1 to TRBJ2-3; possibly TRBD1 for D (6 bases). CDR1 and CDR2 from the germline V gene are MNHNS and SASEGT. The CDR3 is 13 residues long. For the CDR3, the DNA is TGTGCGGACAGCCACCCTAGCACAGATACGCAGTATTTT. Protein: CADSHPSTDTQYF.

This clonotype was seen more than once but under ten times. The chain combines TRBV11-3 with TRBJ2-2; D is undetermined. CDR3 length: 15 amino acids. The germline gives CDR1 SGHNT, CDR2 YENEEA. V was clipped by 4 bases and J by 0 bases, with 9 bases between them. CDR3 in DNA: TGTGCCAGCAGCTCTTACAATACGAACACCGGGGAGCTGTTTTTT. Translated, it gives CASSSYNTNTGELFF.

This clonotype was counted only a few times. CDR3 sequence: CSAKMTGASVDTQYF. The CDR3 DNA reads TGCAGTGCGAAAATGACAGGGGCTTCGGTAGATACGCAGTATTTT. This rearrangement joins TRBV20-1 to TRBJ2-3, with 8 bases lining up with TRBD1. This CDR3 is 15 amino acids long. With V trimmed by 6 bases and J by 5 bases, 13 bases remained unmatched. Germline V CDR1 and CDR2: DFQATT, SNEGSKA (reference sequence).

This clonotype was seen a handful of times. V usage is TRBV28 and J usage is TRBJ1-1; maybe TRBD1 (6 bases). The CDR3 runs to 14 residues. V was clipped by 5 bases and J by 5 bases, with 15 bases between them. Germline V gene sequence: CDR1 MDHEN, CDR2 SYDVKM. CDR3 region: CASSAPGAGTEAFF. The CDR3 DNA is TGTGCCAGCAGTGCTCCGGGGGCGGGGACTGAAGCTTTCTTT.

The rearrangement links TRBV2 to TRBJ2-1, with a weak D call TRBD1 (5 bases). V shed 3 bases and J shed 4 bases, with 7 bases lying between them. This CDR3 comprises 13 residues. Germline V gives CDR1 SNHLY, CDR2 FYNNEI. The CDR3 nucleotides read TGTGCCAGCAGTGAGGGGCGATACAATGAGCAGTTCTTC. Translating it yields CASSEGRYNEQFF.

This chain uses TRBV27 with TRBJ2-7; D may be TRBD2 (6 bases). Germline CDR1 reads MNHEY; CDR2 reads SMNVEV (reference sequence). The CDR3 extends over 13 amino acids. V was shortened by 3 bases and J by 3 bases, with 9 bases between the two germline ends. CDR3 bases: TGTGCCAGCAGTTTTAGCGGAGTCTACGAGCAGTACTTC. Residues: CASSFSGVYEQYF.

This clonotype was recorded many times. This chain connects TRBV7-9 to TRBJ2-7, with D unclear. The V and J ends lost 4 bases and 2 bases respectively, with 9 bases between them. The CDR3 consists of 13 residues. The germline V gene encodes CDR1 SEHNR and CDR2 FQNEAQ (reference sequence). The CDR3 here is CASSWSLAYEQYF. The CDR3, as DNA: TGTGCCAGCAGCTGGAGTCTTGCCTACGAGCAGTACTTC.

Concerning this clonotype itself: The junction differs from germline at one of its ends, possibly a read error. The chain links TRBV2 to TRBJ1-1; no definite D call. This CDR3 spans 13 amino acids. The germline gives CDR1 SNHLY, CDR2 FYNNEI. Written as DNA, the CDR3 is TGTGCCAGCATTCTAGTTCTTAACACTGAAGCTTCCTTT. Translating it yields CASILVLNTEASF. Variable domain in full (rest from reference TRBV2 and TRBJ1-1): EPEVTQTPSHQVTQMGQEVILRCVPISNHLYFYWYRQILGQKVEFLVSFYNNEISEKSEIFDDQFSVERPDGSNFTLKIRSTKLEDSAMYFCASILVLNTEASFGQGTRLTVV.